This T cell receptor beta chain was sequenced for a study of T-cell memory formation after mild COVID-19 (dated by TCRdb to the early 2020s). With regard to the full study: Most TCR sequence clusters were specific to one of the two donors. In two donors, T-cell clones that expanded and contracted after mild COVID-19 were followed by sequencing TCRalpha and TCRbeta repertoires longitudinally. Two young, previously healthy adult volunteers, one female and one male, were included in the cohort.

General conclusions and limits of the study: The study included only a couple of mild cases, and larger cohorts that include severe cases with pre-infection samples were judged to be necessary. Clones that contracted from day 15 to 85 showed balanced CD4/CD8 phenotypes, whereas a second wave of clones that expanded from day 15 to 37 leaned towards CD4+. Some responding clones were detected in pre-infection memory, which suggested that pre-existing cross-reactive memory T cells had joined the SARS-CoV-2 response. SARS-CoV-2 specificity of the second-wave clones peaking on day 37 was not confirmed. Contracting CD4+ clones were located mainly in the CM and EM memory subsets, whereas CD8+ clones were found to be enriched in EMRA.

The CDR3 contains 13 residues, cysteine and phenylalanine counted. The kept DNA is CDR3 alone, 39 bases in frame from the first base. CDR1 and CDR2 were assigned from the germline V gene as LGHNA and YSLEER. V is reduced by 2 bases and J by 6 bases, leaving a spacing of 8 bases between them. This clonotype was seen many times. Its binding antigen is unknown. Base qualities are missing; no much larger clone stands one base away. PBMCs were isolated by Ficoll-Paque density gradient centrifugation. TCRdb shows the sequencer as Illumina NovaSeq 6000. cDNA libraries for TCRalpha and TCRbeta were prepared by 5'RACE using constant-segment primers, with sample barcodes and unique molecular identifiers added. Trizol reagent was used to extract RNA from every sample. Libraries were amplified in two PCR steps, with a second sample barcode and Illumina TruSeq adapters added in the second step. Sequencing of the libraries was done on an Illumina NovaSeq, producing 2 x 150 bp paired-end reads. On the authors' methods: The reads were demultiplexed and collapsed into UMI-guided consensus sequences using migec v1.2.7. With mixcr v2.1.11, UMI consensuses were aligned to TRA and TRB V and J templates and assembled into clonotypes. Clonotypes were classified as expanded or contracted when called significant by both edgeR and NoisET, with noise models trained on biological replicates. For edgeR calls, the thresholds were a false discovery rate-adjusted p below 0.01 and a log2 fold-change of 1. As an exploratory analysis of dynamics, PCA with hierarchical clustering was applied to max-normalized trajectories of the 1000 most abundant clonotypes. Separately sequenced CD4+ and CD8+ repertoires were used to assign a CD4 or CD8 phenotype to each responding clone. TCRdb trimmed the raw reads at Q25, called clones with MiXCR and kept productive beta chains. Each entry merges the rows of one CDR3 protein and shows their most common DNA and genes. The V and J calls come from TCRdb's annotation, not from the publication. The sample table shows 450,000 to 700,000 distinct CDR3 sequences, and approximately 18% are seen once. The ten top clones hold around 11% of the sample.

The sample consisted of PBMCs or a T cell subset sorted from them (not recorded which). Recombination joined TRBV4-3 with TRBJ2-1, with no confidently assigned D gene. This sequence was found in an adult woman who had mild COVID-19 (a few samples of this study predate the infection). The sample titles of this study are shuffled in the database, so cell type and time point are left out; the donor was told from shared clones. The DNA reads TGCGCCAGCAGCCAATTGGGTTTCAATGAGCAGTTCTTC. The translation is CASSQLGFNEQFF.